The 29 T cell receptor beta chains reported below all come from one sample, sequenced in a study of blood T cells in healthy people across ages. A J-beta primer mix and a sample-barcoded 5' primer were used in a second PCR of roughly 6 to 11 cycles. One entry per CDR3 protein results from TCRdb running MiXCR on the 5' RACE reads. Of 550,000 to 650,000 distinct CDR3 sequences in the sample, 27% are singletons; the top ten hold 3% to 4%. This sample was also put to use in a study of T cells of mothers and their children.

Input material: blood. The receptors come from a boy between 2 and 10 years old in good health.

The chain couples TRBV27 to TRBJ2-3; 10 nucleotides agree with TRBD2. The CDR3 covers 15 residues. CDR1 is MNHEY and CDR2 is SMNVEV in the germline V gene (reference sequence). The V segment lost 7 bases and the J segment 3 bases; nucleotides outside the gene matches: 7. CDR3 region: CASTQRGGPTDTQYF. The CDR3 bases are TGTGCCAGCACCCAGCGGGGGGGCCCGACAGATACGCAGTATTTT.

This clonotype was found a few times. The chain employs TRBV5-5 and TRBJ1-5; maybe TRBD1 (5 bases). Deletions cut 4 bases from V and 0 bases from J, with 11 bases between. The CDR3 loop spans 15 amino acids. Looked up from germline, CDR1 is SGHKS and CDR2 is YYEKEE (reference sequence). The DNA for the CDR3 is TGTGCCAGCAGCCCCGGGACGGTTAGCAATCAGCCCCAGCATTTT. Its protein is CASSPGTVSNQPQHF.

This chain connects TRBV4-3 to TRBJ2-2; D ambiguous. The CDR3 consists of 17 residues. Germline V CDR1 and CDR2: LGHNA, YSLEER. Trimming cost V 1 base and J 2 bases, with 14 bases left between them. The CDR3 sequence is CASSQAYPDLNTGELFF. DNA for the CDR3: TGCGCCAGCAGCCAAGCTTATCCGGACCTTAACACCGGGGAGCTGTTTTTT.

This clonotype has just a few counts. V gene TRBV29-1 combines with J gene TRBJ2-5; a possible D gene is TRBD1 (5 bases). V was cut by 6 bases and J by 5 bases, with 16 bases left in between. This CDR3 is 13 amino acids long. The germline V gene has CDR1 SQVTM and CDR2 ANQGSEA. Here the CDR3 DNA reads TGCAGCGTAGCAGGGTCCCTTGGGGAGACCCAGTACTTC. The encoded protein is CSVAGSLGETQYF. Looking up the rest from reference TRBV29-1 and TRBJ2-5 gives the full variable domain: SAVISQKPSRDICQRGTSLTIQCQVDSQVTMMFWYRQQPGQSLTLIATANQGSEATYESGFVIDKFPISRPNLTFSTLTVSNMSPEDSSIYLCSVAGSLGETQYFGPGTRLLVL.

This chain connects TRBV10-3 to TRBJ2-6; D may be TRBD1 or TRBD2 (6 bases each). This CDR3 spans 16 amino acids. With 10 bases removed from V and 2 bases from J, the gap between germline ends came to 18 bases. Germline values: CDR1 ENHRY, CDR2 SYGVKD. This CDR3 is CASQRGAAPGANVLTF. The CDR3, as DNA: TGTGCCAGTCAGAGGGGGGCGGCCCCTGGGGCCAACGTCCTGACTTTC.

CDR3 DNA: TGCAGTGCTAGAGATTGGCGGACTAGCGGACACGTAAAAGGGAATGAGCAGTTCTTC. Its protein product is CSARDWRTSGHVKGNEQFF. The chain carries TRBV20-1 and TRBJ2-1, with 10 bases fitting TRBD2. Trimming cost V 0 bases and J 7 bases; bases outside gene matches: 18. The germline V gene has CDR1 DFQATT and CDR2 SNEGSKA (reference sequence). This CDR3 is 19 amino acids long.

This clonotype was seen only a few times. This sequence joins TRBV4-1 and TRBJ1-1; the match to TRBD1 covers 7 bases. The J call could be wrong; TRBJ2-2 is a better fit for the DNA end. CDR3 length: 15 residues. Germline V gene sequence: CDR1 MGHRA, CDR2 YSYEKL. The CDR3 nucleotides are TGCGCCAGCAGCCAAGGGACAGGTTCCACCGGGGAGCTGTTTTTT. As protein: CASSQGTGSTGELFF.

The chain recombines TRBV6-1 with TRBJ2-7; D may match TRBD1 or TRBD2 (5 bases each). The CDR3 contains 11 residues. Germline loops: CDR1 MNHNS, CDR2 SASEGT. V lost 7 bases and J lost 5, with 9 bases in between. CDR3 region: CASILGHEQYF. CDR3 nucleotide sequence: TGTGCCAGCATCTTGGGACACGAGCAGTACTTC.

In its sample, this clonotype was seen a few times. The chain carries TRBV30 and TRBJ1-2; D perhaps matches TRBD1 (6 bases). The CDR3 spans 13 residues. The ends were cut back, 3 bases at V and 8 bases at J, with 16 bases in the middle. Germline V gives CDR1 GTSNPN, CDR2 SVGIG (reference sequence). DNA of the CDR3: TGTGCCTGGAGAGGACAGTTGCTAGAGGGCTACACCTTC. Its translation is CAWRGQLLEGYTF.

This clonotype has just a few counts. The rearrangement links TRBV2 to TRBJ2-4; D remains ambiguous. Trimming removed 6 bases from V and 0 bases from J, with 6 bases in between. The CDR3 consists of 13 residues. Germline CDR1 reads SNHLY; CDR2 reads FYNNEI. CDR3 in DNA: TGTGCCAGCAGGATATTAGCCAAAAACATTCAGTACTTC. Translation gives CASRILAKNIQYF.

V and J are TRBV20-1 and TRBJ2-1, with TRBD2 matching over 10 bases. V lost 3 bases, J lost 6 bases, and 8 bases stayed unmatched. The CDR3 length is 15 residues. The germline V gene encodes CDR1 DFQATT and CDR2 SNEGSKA (reference sequence). The CDR3 DNA reads as TGCAGTGCTAGGACCGGAGCGGGGGGGTCCAATGAGCAGTTCTTC. This encodes CSARTGAGGSNEQFF.

This clonotype showed up just a few times. The gene calls are TRBV29-1 and TRBJ2-7; unclear D gene. This CDR3 spans 12 amino acids. Germline assignment: CDR1 SQVTM and CDR2 ANQGSEA. The ends were cut back, 2 bases at V and 3 bases at J, with 8 bases in the middle. The CDR3 reads CSVESQDYEQYF. For the CDR3, the DNA is TGCAGCGTTGAATCGCAAGACTACGAGCAGTACTTC.

The chain uses TRBV4-1 and TRBJ1-2, with D possibly TRBD1 on 5 matching bases. The germline gives CDR1 MGHRA, CDR2 YSYEKL. Trimming took 3 bases from V and 4 from J, leaving 12 bases between them. The CDR3 extends over 14 amino acids. CDR3 nucleotides: TGCGCCAGCAGCCAGCCGGGGACTATCTATGGCTACACCTTC. Amino acids: CASSQPGTIYGYTF.

This clonotype turned up a few times. The V and J genes are TRBV27 and TRBJ2-1; 10 bases map to TRBD1. The CDR3 sequence is 17 residues long. V lost 1 base to trimming and J lost 0 bases; unmatched junction nucleotides: 3. The V gene's germline CDR1 is MNHEY and CDR2 SMNVEV (reference sequence). In DNA, the CDR3 is TGTGCCAGCAGTTTATATGGGACAGGGGTCTCCTACAATGAGCAGTTCTTC. It codes for CASSLYGTGVSYNEQFF.

CDR3 coding DNA: TGCAGCGTTTCCCCGTCCCAGGGCAGTAACTACAATGAGCAGTTCTTC. This translates into CSVSPSQGSNYNEQFF. The chain is built from TRBV29-1 and TRBJ2-1; weak D call: TRBD1 (5 bases). The germline V gene has CDR1 SQVTM and CDR2 ANQGSEA. V lost 5 bases and J lost 3, with 20 bases in between. CDR3 size: 16 residues.

This clonotype was detected a few times. In this CDR3 the conserved last residue, phenylalanine or tryptophan, is missing, so a read error is likely. The chain couples TRBV29-1 to TRBJ1-1; a possible D gene is TRBD1 (5 bases). The CDR3 covers 15 residues. The germline V gene encodes CDR1 SQVTM and CDR2 ANQGSEA. V was trimmed by 5 bases and J by 2 bases, leaving 18 bases between them. CDR3 in DNA: TGCAGCGTTCCTACTGGGAGGGGTTCAAACACTGAAGCTTTCTCT. This gives the protein CSVPTGRGSNTEAFS.

V is TRBV6-6 and J is TRBJ2-1; no reliable D call. The CDR3 is 12 residues long. V dropped 5 bases and J dropped 9 bases, with 11 bases sitting between them. In germline, CDR1 is MNHNY, CDR2 SVGAGI (reference sequence). The CDR3 spells CASSEQIVEQFF. In DNA, the CDR3 is TGTGCCAGCAGTGAACAAATCGTTGAGCAGTTCTTC.

The CDR3 reads CASSPTGIHEQFF. CDR3 nucleotides: TGTGCCAGCAGCCCCACAGGGATCCATGAGCAGTTCTTC. The chain recombines TRBV6-2 or TRBV6-3 with TRBJ2-1; TRBD1 might be the D (6 bases). The CDR3 runs to 13 residues. V gave up 6 bases and J gave up 8 bases, with 14 bases separating them. Germline CDR1 MNHEY, CDR2 SVGEGT.

This clonotype appeared once. This sequence joins TRBV2 and TRBJ1-3; TRBD1 might be the D (5 bases). Germline V CDR1 and CDR2: SNHLY, FYNNEI. The length of the CDR3 is 13 residues. The V gene lost 7 bases and the J gene lost 4 bases, with 11 bases spanning the gap. CDR3 DNA: TGTGCCAGCATACGGGACTTAGGAAACACCATATATTTT. Its translation is CASIRDLGNTIYF.

This clonotype was seen only a few times. This rearrangement joins TRBV2 to TRBJ2-3, with 11 bases lining up with TRBD2. This CDR3 is built from 16 residues. Germline loops: CDR1 SNHLY, CDR2 FYNNEI. V dropped 5 bases and J dropped 1; count of bases not matched to a gene: 5. CDR3 nucleotide sequence: TGTGCCAGCAGTACGACGACTAGCGGGGGCACAGATACGCAGTATTTT. It encodes CASSTTTSGGTDTQYF.

Only a few counts were recorded for this clonotype. This chain uses TRBV5-1 with TRBJ2-5, with D tentatively TRBD1 or TRBD2 (5 bases each). The J call may not be correct, given that the DNA end is closer to TRBJ2-7. The length of the CDR3 is 14 residues. Germline V gene lookup returns CDR1 SGHRS and CDR2 YFSETQ. The CDR3 protein is CASSFRDPSYEQYF. As DNA, the CDR3 is TGCGCCAGCAGCTTCAGGGACCCCTCCTACGAGCAGTACTTC.

This clonotype was observed a handful of times. The V and J genes are TRBV14 and TRBJ2-1, with TRBD2 matching over 8 bases. Germline CDR1 is SGHDN and CDR2 is FVKESK. The trim removed 4 bases at V and 1 base at J, leaving 3 bases unmatched. The CDR3 totals 15 residues. The DNA of the CDR3 is TGTGCCAGCAGCCCTATAGCGGGGTCCTACAATGAGCAGTTCTTC. This encodes CASSPIAGSYNEQFF.

In its sample, this clonotype was seen a few times. The gene calls are TRBV12-3 or TRBV12-4 and TRBJ2-5, with TRBD2 as a possible D gene (5 bases). V was trimmed by 3 bases and J by 5 bases, leaving 10 bases between them. The CDR3 has 13 amino acids. CDR3 in DNA: TGTGCCAGCAGTTTCGGCGGGTGGGAGACCCAGTACTTC. This gives the protein CASSFGGWETQYF.

The chain uses TRBV20-1 and TRBJ2-7, with 9 bases aligning to TRBD2. TRBJ2-5 explains the end of the DNA better; the J call may be wrong. CDR1 DFQATT and CDR2 SNEGSKA come from the germline V gene (reference sequence). The CDR3 contains 14 residues. The CDR3 sequence: CSAREASGEETQYF. The CDR3 DNA follows: TGCAGTGCTAGAGAGGCTAGCGGGGAAGAGACCCAGTACTTC.

There are a few counts of this clonotype. The rearrangement links TRBV11-2 to TRBJ2-1; 7 bases line up with TRBD2. The germline CDR1 and CDR2 sequences are SGHAT and FQNNGV. V shed 1 base and J 0 bases; nucleotides not matched to a gene: 3. The CDR3 runs 16 residues. This CDR3 reads CASSLGGGGSYNEQFF. The CDR3 DNA is TGTGCCAGCAGCTTAGGTGGGGGGGGCTCCTACAATGAGCAGTTCTTC.

The V call is TRBV20-1, the J call TRBJ2-5; 11 bases agree with TRBD1. The CDR3 spans 16 residues. The V gene's germline CDR1 is DFQATT and CDR2 SNEGSKA (reference sequence). V dropped 3 bases and J dropped 1; count of bases not matched to a gene: 7. The CDR3 coding sequence is TGCAGTGCTAGGGGACAGGGGGACCCCCTCCAAGAGACCCAGTACTTC. The encoded protein is CSARGQGDPLQETQYF.

This clonotype occurred a few times. The chain employs TRBV19 and TRBJ2-1, with 13 bases matching TRBD2. J was trimmed by 7 bases and V by 5 bases; bases with no gene match: 8. Germline-derived CDR1 and CDR2 are LNHDA and SQIVND (reference sequence). The CDR3 runs 16 residues. The CDR3 DNA is TGTGCCAGTAGTGTTCAACTAGCGGGAGGGAGGAATGAGCAGTTCTTC. Translation: CASSVQLAGGRNEQFF.

V is TRBV9 and J is TRBJ1-1; a weak D match, TRBD1 (6 bases). V was cut by 0 bases and J by 2 bases, with 17 bases left in between. The CDR3 runs to 17 residues. CDR1 is SGDLS, CDR2 YYNGEE, per germline. The chain's CDR3 is CASSVGRRTASNTEAFF. In DNA, the CDR3 is TGTGCCAGCAGCGTAGGGCGTAGGACAGCGAGTAACACTGAAGCTTTCTTT.

This clonotype was found a few times. The CDR3, as DNA: TGTGCCAGCAGCCAAGAGCTACTAGCGGTGTGGGATACGCAGTATTTT. Translating it yields CASSQELLAVWDTQYF. J is TRBJ2-3 and V is TRBV4-2, with 8 bases aligning to TRBD2. With 0 bases clipped from V and 6 bases from J, the junction kept 8 bases outside the gene matches. From germline, CDR1 is LGHNA and CDR2 YNFKEQ. The CDR3 is 16 amino acids.